These 5 T cell receptor beta chains share one sample of origin, sequenced in a study of cytomegalovirus exposure and HLA in healthy donors (TCRdb year 2017). Library creation used the immunoSEQ multiplex PCR assay. TCRdb limited this immuneACCESS table to in-frame rearrangements with V and J called. A share of clones is missing; checked studies link under half to unresolved V genes, and the rest is unexplained. In this sample the table shows tens of thousands of clones, approximately 90% of which occur a single time. The ten largest clones add up to 3% to 3.5% of the sample. The material sequenced was PBMCs. These TCRs come from a man aged 18 to 35 in good health and CMV-seronegative.

The chain employs TRBV10-1 and TRBJ2-1; 12 bases line up with TRBD2. CDR3 length: 16 residues. Trimming at V came to 3 bases and at J to 9 bases, leaving 9 bases not matched to a gene. CDR1 is WNHNN, CDR2 SYGVQD, per germline (reference sequence). CDR3 sequence: CASSDPLAGGPFEQFF. CDR3 in DNA: TGCGCCAGCAGTGATCCCCTAGCGGGAGGGCCCTTTGAGCAGTTCTTC.

In this sample, this clone turned up a few times. This chain joins TRBV6-5 and TRBJ1-1; D is perhaps TRBD1 (6 bases). Looked up from germline, CDR1 is MNHEY and CDR2 is SVGAGI. V lost 4 bases and J 4 bases, leaving 10 bases between the germline ends. CDR3 length equals 13 residues. The DNA of the CDR3 is TGTGCCAGCAGTTCCGACAGGACCACTGAAGCTTTCTTT. It specifies CASSSDRTTEAFF.

The V gene is TRBV7-2, the J gene TRBJ1-2; 9 bases map to TRBD1. The CDR3 has 13 amino acids. Germline CDR1 reads SGHTA; CDR2 reads FQGNSA. The CDR3 region has the DNA TGTGCGGCCGGGACAGGGAATAACTATGGCTACACCTTC. As protein: CAAGTGNNYGYTF.

This clone was counted a single time. This sequence joins TRBV10-3 and TRBJ2-7; TRBD2 aligns across 8 bases. The CDR3 is made up of 13 amino acids. Germline CDR1 is ENHRY and CDR2 is SYGVKD. V lost 10 bases to trimming and J lost 0 bases; unmatched junction nucleotides: 5. CDR3 nucleotides: TGTGCCACCAACGGACTAGCCTCCTACGAGCAGTACTTC. Translation gives CATNGLASYEQYF.

CDR3 in DNA: TGTGCCAGCAGCGCCCCTTGGACTCTTAACTCCTACAATGAGCAGTTCTTC. Translated, it gives CASSAPWTLNSYNEQFF. The V call is TRBV9, the J call TRBJ2-1; perhaps TRBD2 as D (5 bases). This CDR3 has 17 amino acids. The germline V gene has CDR1 SGDLS and CDR2 YYNGEE. V was cut by 3 bases and J by 0 bases, with 16 bases left in between.